This paragraph reports one T cell receptor beta chain. Its antigen is undetermined. The sample originates from a study of cytomegalovirus exposure and HLA in healthy donors. General study findings and limits: Researchers reported that three CMV-associated chains were confirmed in vitro as CMV antigen-specific.

V was cut by 2 bases and J by 2 bases, with 9 bases left in between. Germline-derived CDR1 and CDR2 are LNHNV and YYDKDF (reference sequence). The CDR3 contains 15 residues. With 60 Vbeta and 13 Jbeta primers, the PCR was carried out. Clones were sequenced by immunoSEQ multiplex PCR, and TCRdb holds only the in-frame ones, with some missing. The sample lists some 110,000 clones, under 85% occurring once. The origin of this receptor is a man aged 30-40 years in good health and CMV-seropositive. V and J are TRBV15 and TRBJ1-4, with D perhaps matching TRBD1 (5 bases). Sequenced: PBMCs. CDR3 loop: CATSRSGRTNEKLFF. CDR3 DNA sequence: TGTGCCACCAGCAGATCAGGGCGCACTAATGAAAAACTGTTTTTT.